The source of this T cell receptor (beta chain) is a study of cytomegalovirus exposure and HLA in healthy donors. The study, taken as a whole, reports: Donors belonging to an Asian-associated ancestry cluster reportedly showed fewer N-insertions in productive TCRs than the 666-donor mean, according to what a later analysis found. The authors listed 164 TCR beta chains as cytomegalovirus-associated. Highly shared variants forming one cluster were likely a sequencing artifact. The later analysis indicated that the majority of CMV-associated TCR beta chains appeared HLA-restricted.

The V gene end was trimmed by 1 base and the J gene end by 6 bases; junction bases not matched to a gene: 14. The V gene's germline CDR1 is LGHNA and CDR2 YSLEER. This CDR3 spans 18 amino acids. A few counts support this clone. What it binds is unknown. The PCR employed 60 Vbeta primers together with 13 Jbeta primers. Assay: immunoSEQ multiplex PCR; the TCRdb copy retains only in-frame clones and omits some. The data show roughly 110,000 clones, around 76% seen once. The TCR was taken from a man aged 18 to 35 in good health and CMV-seronegative. The chain carries TRBV4-3 and TRBJ2-3; TRBD2 agrees at 9 bases. Sequenced input: PBMCs. For the CDR3, the DNA is TGCGCCAGCAGCCAAGGCTCCTTGGGACTAGCCCTGCTGGATACGCAGTATTTT. This translates into CASSQGSLGLALLDTQYF.